These T cell receptor beta chains were read from a single sample in a study of blood T cell repertoires in COVID-19. Sequenced by immunoSEQ multiplex PCR; TCRdb stores in-frame clones only, minus some. The sample lists about 320,000 clones, approximately 85% occurring once. Source material: peripheral blood. These receptors were taken from a human donor in a cohort sampled during active COVID-19. Both conserved end residues are part of each CDR3. The order of the fields is J gene, V gene, CDR3 protein.

TRBJ2-5,TRBV7-6,CASSLRLAGGPAETQYF
TRBJ2-3,TRBV21-1,CASSPVRDKIYFGSTDTQYF
TRBJ2-3,TRBV12-3/TRBV12-4,CASSPPGDTQYF
TRBJ2-7,TRBV3-1/TRBV3-2,CASSPGTGVYEQYF
TRBJ1-2,TRBV30,CAWSPTGYGYTF
TRBJ2-4,TRBV11-2,CASSLGTGTGNIQYF
TRBJ2-4,TRBV19,CASSGSGTEKNIQYF
TRBJ1-1,TRBV5-4,CASSRALNTEAFF
TRBJ1-1,TRBV7-9,CASSFFPTVKHTEAFF
TRBJ2-7,TRBV27,CASSLNGYEQYF
TRBJ2-1,TRBV6-1,CASSEWQVTNEQFF
TRBJ2-3,TRBV9,CASSSSLAERTDTQYF
TRBJ2-1,TRBV28,CASSARGQGLHNEQFF
TRBJ2-7,TRBV10-2,CASSESGAGAEQYF
TRBJ1-2,TRBV6-6,CASKDRANGYTF
TRBJ2-1,TRBV11-1,CASSLALGGLTNNEQFF
TRBJ1-6,TRBV6-1,CASSEAWTGIGNSPLHF
TRBJ2-1,TRBV28,CATLYNEQFF
TRBJ1-5,TRBV6-6,CASSLYDRGWPQHF
TRBJ1-1,TRBV6-5,CASGAGSNTEAFF
TRBJ2-7,TRBV5-1,CASSLAGNSYEQYF
TRBJ1-2,TRBV12-3/TRBV12-4,CATRQGLGYTF